These 30 T cell receptor beta chains originate from one sample sequenced in a study of vaccination effects on CD4 cells after COVID-19. Expansion of antigen-specific CD4+ T cells with viral peptide pools was carried out by the ViraFEST assay before sequencing. When around ten days of culture had elapsed, CD4+ T cells were isolated. Two-dose vaccination with either BNT162b2 or mRNA-1273 was given to the participants. Assay used: immunoSEQ multiplex PCR; TCRdb lists only in-frame clones, some missing. The sample lists approximately 30,000 clones, 82% occurring once. These receptors' targets are unknown. The specimen was CD4+ T cells from PBMCs cultured with HCoV-NL63 spike peptides, collected after COVID-19 vaccination. The receptor source for this set is a human donor who received a COVID-19 vaccine. Some clones in this sample may be carry-over from other donors' samples.

CDR3 coding DNA: TGTGCCAGCAGGGAACAGACTCTAGGTGGAAACACCATATATTTT. Translating gives CASREQTLGGNTIYF. The chain carries TRBV2 and TRBJ1-3; D is unclear. V gave up 6 bases and J gave up 3 bases, with 15 bases separating them. Germline V lookup: CDR1 SNHLY, CDR2 FYNNEI. The CDR3 loop spans 15 amino acids.

CDR3 nucleotides: TGTGCCAGCCCCTCGGGGGGCTACTCCACAGATACGCAGTATTTT. It translates to CASPSGGYSTDTQYF. The chain joins TRBV5-8 to TRBJ2-3, with D tentatively TRBD2 (7 bases). V was trimmed by 7 bases and J by 2 bases, leaving 17 bases between them. The CDR3 is 15 residues long. Germline CDR1 SGHTS, CDR2 YDEGEE.

This clone was counted a few times. The chain employs TRBV7-3 and TRBJ2-5; D uncertain. The CDR3 has 13 residues. V lost 2 bases to trimming and J lost 5 bases, with 9 bases between them. Germline lookup yields CDR1 SGHTA and CDR2 FQGTGA. The CDR3 DNA reads TGTGCCAGCAGCTTAGGAAGGGTGGAGACCCAGTACTTC. Amino acid sequence: CASSLGRVETQYF.

The chain's CDR3 is CASSRDSNTGELFF. The CDR3 DNA reads TGTGCCAGCAGTCGGGACAGCAACACCGGGGAGCTGTTTTTT. This rearrangement joins TRBV7-2 to TRBJ2-2; the match to TRBD1 covers 7 bases. Unmatched junction bases numbered 3, after V lost 6 bases and J lost 2 bases. Germline V gene lookup returns CDR1 SGHTA and CDR2 FQGNSA. The CDR3 runs 14 residues.

This rearrangement joins TRBV30 to TRBJ2-1; 7 bases line up with TRBD1. Germline assignment: CDR1 GTSNPN and CDR2 SVGIG (reference sequence). The V segment lost 5 bases and the J segment 2 bases; nucleotides outside the gene matches: 6. This CDR3 is 14 amino acids long. The chain's CDR3 is CAWGAGTAYNEQFF. For the CDR3, the DNA is TGTGCCTGGGGAGCTGGGACAGCCTACAATGAGCAGTTCTTC.

The rearrangement links TRBV5-1 to TRBJ2-1, with 9 bases lining up with TRBD1. From germline, CDR1 is SGHRS and CDR2 YFSETQ. J gave up 7 bases and V 1 base, and 6 bases lay outside the gene matches. The CDR3 is 15 amino acids. This CDR3 reads CASSLRDRVANEQFF. CDR3 in DNA: TGCGCCAGCAGCTTGCGGGACAGGGTAGCAAATGAGCAGTTCTTC.

The chain is built from TRBV6-6 and TRBJ1-3; no definite D call. Germline CDR1 is MNHNY and CDR2 is SVGAGI (reference sequence). The length of the CDR3 is 13 residues. V was clipped by 6 bases and J by 4 bases, with 10 bases between them. The CDR3 loop reads CASSPNEGNTIYF. The DNA for the CDR3 is TGTGCCAGCAGCCCCAACGAGGGAAACACCATATATTTT.

The chain employs TRBV5-1 and TRBJ2-2; D may be TRBD1 (6 bases). This CDR3 has 18 residues. The ends were cut back, 3 bases at V and 0 bases at J, with 18 bases in the middle. Germline CDR1 is SGHRS and CDR2 is YFSETQ. The CDR3 nucleotides read TGCGCCAGCAGCTCGAGGGGACACCGATTACCGAACACCGGGGAGCTGTTTTTT. Protein sequence: CASSSRGHRLPNTGELFF. Variable domain in full (rest from reference TRBV5-1 and TRBJ2-2): KAGVTQTPRYLIKTRGQQVTLSCSPISGHRSVSWYQQTPGQGLQFLFEYFSETQRNKGNFPGRFSGRQFSNSRSEMNVSTLELGDSALYLCASSSRGHRLPNTGELFFGEGSRLTVL.

DNA of the CDR3: TGTGCCAGCAGCCGGACAGGGGAGAACTATGGCTACACCTTC. Translating it yields CASSRTGENYGYTF. The V call is TRBV5-6, the J call TRBJ1-2, with 9 bases aligning to TRBD1. V dropped 4 bases and J dropped 2; count of bases not matched to a gene: 3. This CDR3 region has 14 residues. Germline V gene lookup returns CDR1 SGHDT and CDR2 YYEEEE. The whole variable domain, filled in from reference TRBV5-6 and TRBJ1-2, reads DAGVTQSPTHLIKTRGQQVTLRCSPKSGHDTVSWYQQALGQGPQFIFQYYEEEERQRGNFPDRFSGHQFPNYSSELNVNALLLGDSALYLCASSRTGENYGYTFGSGTRLTVV.

This clone appeared a single time. The rearrangement links TRBV12-3 or TRBV12-4 to TRBJ2-5; D not resolved. The ends were cut back, 5 bases at V and 2 bases at J, with 9 bases in the middle. This CDR3 contains 13 residues. The CDR3 sequence is CASSPDWQETQYF. The CDR3 DNA reads TGTGCCAGCAGTCCCGACTGGCAAGAGACCCAGTACTTC.

The table lists this clone with a count of one. CDR3 loop: CASSRDGNQPQHF. The CDR3 region has the DNA TGCGCCAGCAGTAGGGACGGAAATCAGCCCCAGCATTTT. The chain is built from TRBV5-1 and TRBJ1-5; weak D call: TRBD1 (5 bases). This CDR3 comprises 13 residues. Germline V CDR1 and CDR2: SGHRS, YFSETQ. V was pared by 5 bases and J by 4 bases, with 10 bases between.

The CDR3 loop reads CASSLGPGNTIYF. Here the CDR3 DNA reads TGTGCCAGCAGCTTGGGACCTGGAAACACCATATATTTT. This chain uses TRBV5-6 with TRBJ1-3, with D unclear. The CDR3 sequence is 13 residues long. CDR1 is SGHDT, CDR2 YYEEEE, per germline. Trimming removed 0 bases from V and 2 bases from J, with 3 bases in between.

The gene calls are TRBV28 and TRBJ1-1; a weak D match, TRBD1 (6 bases). The length of the CDR3 is 13 residues. In germline, CDR1 is MDHEN, CDR2 SYDVKM. The V gene lost 2 bases and the J gene lost 14 bases, with 18 bases spanning the gap. The CDR3 nucleotides read TGTGCCAGCAGTTTACCTAAAACAGGGAGTCTGTTCTTT. Residues: CASSLPKTGSLFF.

The chain joins TRBV6-6 to TRBJ1-1, with unresolved D. Germline values: CDR1 MNHNY, CDR2 SVGAGI (reference sequence). V lost 10 bases and J 8 bases, leaving 17 bases between the germline ends. CDR3 size: 12 residues. The DNA of the CDR3 is TGTGCCACCGCGTATGTTGGGCCGGAAGCTTTCTTT. Residues: CATAYVGPEAFF.

This rearrangement joins TRBV18 to TRBJ2-5; TRBD1 or TRBD2 may be the D gene (5 bases each). The germline CDR1 and CDR2 sequences are KGHSH and LQKENI. The CDR3 runs 13 residues. V lost 2 bases and J 5 bases, leaving 9 bases between the germline ends. The CDR3 bases are TGTGCCAGCTCACCAGGGGGTGTCGAGACCCAGTACTTC. It codes for CASSPGGVETQYF. Full variable domain (remainder filled in from reference TRBV18 and TRBJ2-5): NAGVMQNPRHLVRRRGQEARLRCSPMKGHSHVYWYRQLPEEGLKFMVYLQKENIIDESGMPKERFSAEFPKEGPSILRIQQVVRGDSAAYFCASSPGGVETQYFGPGTRLLVL.

The chain combines TRBV7-2 with TRBJ1-2; D uncertain. Trimming pared 5 bases from V and 2 bases from J, leaving 18 bases between. This CDR3 region has 16 residues. Germline V CDR1 and CDR2: SGHTA, FQGNSA. The CDR3 reads CASSPVVRGPNYGYTF. CDR3 bases: TGTGCCAGCAGCCCAGTCGTTCGAGGACCGAACTATGGCTACACCTTC.

Only a few counts were recorded for this clone. V is TRBV5-4 and J is TRBJ1-1; D is uncertain. Trimming removed 5 bases at V and 1 base at J, with 9 bases between. From germline, CDR1 is SGHNT and CDR2 YYREEE (reference sequence). This CDR3 region has 13 residues. DNA for the CDR3: TGTGCCAGCAGTCTCCCAGGGAACACTGAAGCTTTCTTT. Translating gives CASSLPGNTEAFF. The whole variable domain, filled in from reference TRBV5-4 and TRBJ1-1, reads ETGVTQSPTHLIKTRGQQVTLRCSSQSGHNTVSWYQQALGQGPQFIFQYYREEENGRGNFPPRFSGLQFPNYSSELNVNALELDDSALYLCASSLPGNTEAFFGQGTRLTVV.

This chain joins TRBV6-1 and TRBJ1-1, with D uncertain. The V gene's germline CDR1 is MNHNS and CDR2 SASEGT. The CDR3 runs to 12 residues. The V end was cut by 6 bases, the J end by 1 base, with 6 bases between. The CDR3 loop reads CASSDWNTEAFF. The CDR3 DNA follows: TGTGCCAGCAGCGACTGGAACACTGAAGCTTTCTTT.

Notes on this clone: The same CDR3 is also encoded by other DNA sequences in this sample. This CDR3 reads CASSSGQGSYGYTF. The CDR3 DNA is TGTGCCAGCAGCTCTGGACAGGGGTCCTATGGCTACACCTTC. The rearrangement links TRBV7-2 to TRBJ1-2; 9 nucleotides match TRBD1. CDR1 and CDR2 from the germline V gene are SGHTA and FQGNSA. This CDR3 region has 14 residues. Germline trimming cut 4 bases from V and 4 bases from J; bases unmatched to any gene: 4. Drawing the rest from reference TRBV7-2 and TRBJ1-2, the complete variable domain is GAGVSQSPSNKVTEKGKDVELRCDPISGHTALYWYRQSLGQGLEFLIYFQGNSAPDKSGLPSDRFSAERTGGSVSTLTIQRTQQEDSAVYLCASSSGQGSYGYTFGSGTRLTVV.

This clone was observed a few times. The gene calls are TRBV2 and TRBJ2-6, with a weak D call TRBD2 (5 bases). Germline values: CDR1 SNHLY, CDR2 FYNNEI. V was trimmed by 4 bases and J by 0 bases, leaving 10 bases between them. CDR3 length: 16 residues. Here the CDR3 reads CASSASAASGANVLTF. The CDR3 nucleotides are TGTGCCAGCAGTGCTTCAGCGGCCTCTGGGGCCAACGTCCTGACTTTC.

The chain carries TRBV18 and TRBJ2-1; a possible D gene is TRBD1 (6 bases). The V gene's germline CDR1 is KGHSH and CDR2 LQKENI. The CDR3 is 16 amino acids. Deletions cut 4 bases from V and 4 bases from J, with 17 bases between. CDR3 DNA sequence: TGTGCCAGCTCACTAGGGTTCCAGGGGTCTTACAATGAGCAGTTCTTC. Protein: CASSLGFQGSYNEQFF.

This clone was detected only a few times. The chain carries TRBV28 and TRBJ2-7; 8 nucleotides agree with TRBD2. This CDR3 comprises 13 residues. J lost 6 bases, V lost 5 bases, and 6 bases had no gene match. Germline assignment: CDR1 MDHEN and CDR2 SYDVKM. The CDR3 nucleotides read TGTGCCAGCAGTACCCCCGCGGGGGGCGAGCAGTACGTC. Protein sequence: CASSTPAGGEQYV.

The chain combines TRBV19 with TRBJ1-2; D might be TRBD1 (5 bases). In germline, CDR1 is LNHDA, CDR2 SQIVND (reference sequence). The CDR3 covers 16 residues. The V end lost 5 bases, the J end lost 6 bases, and 22 bases lay between the germline ends. This chain's CDR3 is CASSSSGGTQAHGYTF. CDR3 DNA: TGTGCCAGTAGTTCAAGTGGGGGGACCCAAGCCCATGGCTACACCTTC.

The count of this clone is one. The CDR3 here is CASVSPRDTGELFF. The CDR3, as DNA: TGTGCCAGCGTTAGCCCCAGAGACACCGGGGAGCTGTTTTTT. The chain uses TRBV6-6 and TRBJ2-2; no definite D call. Germline V gene lookup returns CDR1 MNHNY and CDR2 SVGAGI (reference sequence). Trimming stripped 8 bases from V and 3 bases from J, with 13 bases between. The CDR3 loop spans 14 amino acids.

CDR3 protein: CASSMRTQPQHF. CDR3 nucleotides: TGTGCCAGTAGTATGCGAACCCAGCCCCAGCATTTT. The chain uses TRBV19 and TRBJ1-5; D unresolved. The CDR3 has 12 residues. CDR1 is LNHDA and CDR2 is SQIVND in the germline V gene (reference sequence). Trimming left V 3 bases short and J 7 bases short, with 7 bases between.

The CDR3 is CASSFGTAYGYTF. As DNA, the CDR3 is TGTGCCAGCAGTTTTGGGACAGCCTATGGCTACACCTTC. The chain employs TRBV12-3 or TRBV12-4 and TRBJ1-2; 7 bases are a match to TRBD1. This CDR3 has 13 amino acids. J lost 4 bases, V lost 3 bases, and 2 bases had no gene match.

The chain is built from TRBV19 and TRBJ2-5; D is uncertain. The germline V and J ends were trimmed by 6 bases and 5 bases, with 7 bases remaining between them. Germline loops: CDR1 LNHDA, CDR2 SQIVND (reference sequence). The CDR3 spans 11 residues. CDR3 sequence (DNA): TGTGCCAGTAGCCGTCGGGAGACCCAGTACTTC. It encodes CASSRRETQYF.

This chain joins TRBV21-1 and TRBJ2-7; TRBD1 is the table's D call and was not checked against the DNA. TRBV21-1 is deemed a pseudogene. The CDR3 has 14 amino acids. The chain's CDR3 is CASSKGQGVREQYV. The CDR3 nucleotides read TGTGCCAGCAGCAAAGGACAGGGAGTTCGGGAGCAGTACGTC.

This chain joins TRBV14 and TRBJ2-1; TRBD2 might be the D (7 bases). Germline loops: CDR1 SGHDN, CDR2 FVKESK. CDR3 length: 16 residues. V lost 4 bases to trimming and J lost 4 bases, with 17 bases between them. CDR3 bases: TGTGCCAGCAGCCCAACTCCGGGGGGCAATTACAATGAGCAGTTCTTC. Its translation: CASSPTPGGNYNEQFF.

The gene calls are TRBV7-6 and TRBJ2-2; 9 nucleotides agree with TRBD1. Germline CDR1 and CDR2: SGHVS and FNYEAQ. Trimming at V came to 1 base and at J to 4 bases, leaving 4 bases not matched to a gene. This CDR3 spans 16 amino acids. Here the CDR3 DNA reads TGTGCCAGCAGCTTAGTGGGACAGGGTGCCACCGGGGAGCTGTTTTTT. Translation gives CASSLVGQGATGELFF.